This TCR beta chain was documented in a study of cytomegalovirus exposure and HLA in healthy donors. Study outcomes and limitations: Near-uniform donor sequencing depth was presumed by presence/absence analyses. Generally TCR sequences proved uncommon, though certain public TCRs appeared in numerous donors. Some segments of the V type, notably TRBV6-2 and TRBV6-3, were excluded as indistinguishable.

The germline V gene has CDR1 MDHEN and CDR2 SYDVKM. V gave up 4 bases and J gave up 2 bases; unmatched junction bases: 8. The CDR3 totals 17 residues. With regard to this clone: Its antigen remains unidentified.

Primers: 60 Vbeta forward and 13 Jbeta reverse. Original methodology: About 10 million shared chains were among approximately 80 million unique TCR beta chains counted in a later analysis. Sequencing was performed with immunoSEQ multiplex PCR; in TCRdb, only in-frame clones are kept and a portion is missing. V and J calls and clone size are those listed in that table; D and trimming were worked out from the DNA. The repertoire holds some 110,000 clones, with around 73% as singletons. This TCR was sampled from a man aged 25-45 years in good health and CMV-seronegative. This chain uses TRBV28 with TRBJ1-2, with 12 positions matching TRBD1. The sequencing sample was made of PBMCs. Written as DNA, the CDR3 is TGTGCCAGCAGTTCTCCCGGGACAGGGGGCTTGAACTATGGCTACACCTTC. Amino acid sequence: CASSSPGTGGLNYGYTF.